A single sample is the source of the 30 T cell receptor beta chains below, sequenced in a study of molecular identifiers for immune sequencing clone quantification. TCRdb used MiXCR to reprocess the PCR reads, holding one entry per CDR3 protein. The data contain around 300,000 distinct CDR3 sequences, roughly a quarter of them singletons. Source material: naive CD8+ T cells from blood, with Jurkat cell RNA spiked in. Subset denoted: FACS-sorted CD8+CD4-CCR7+CD45RA+ naive T cells. The receptors stem from a human donor in good health. Some libraries in this study had Jurkat cell RNA spiked in.

At least ten counts were recorded for this clonotype. The rearrangement links TRBV25-1 to TRBJ2-7, with TRBD1 identical over 8 bases. In germline, CDR1 is MGHDK, CDR2 SYGVNS. With 5 bases clipped from V and 7 bases from J, the junction kept 10 bases outside the gene matches. The CDR3 covers 14 residues. CDR3 nucleotide sequence: TGTGCCAGCAGTTCGTCCCAGGGGGCATGGGAGCAGTACTTC. This translates into CASSSSQGAWEQYF.

This clonotype was seen ten or more times. The chain links TRBV29-1 to TRBJ1-2, with D tentatively TRBD1 (6 bases). V lost 3 bases and J 0 bases, leaving 17 bases between the germline ends. Germline V gene data show CDR1 as SQVTM and CDR2 as ANQGSEA. The CDR3 is 16 amino acids. For the CDR3, the DNA is TGCAGCGTTGAGCTGGACAGTTGGGGAGCTAACTATGGCTACACCTTC. Protein product: CSVELDSWGANYGYTF.

This clonotype was seen once. A much more abundant neighbour one base away suggests this may be a read error. The chain recombines TRBV28 with TRBJ2-5, with no clear D. The CDR3 totals 16 residues. Germline CDR1 and CDR2: MDHEN and SYDVKM. DNA of the CDR3: TGTGCCAGCGGTTTGGAGCATCCGGGCCTGGGAGAGACCCAGTACTTC. Translated, it gives CASGLEHPGLGETQYF.

In its sample, this clonotype was seen many times. This chain connects TRBV28 to TRBJ1-6, with a possible D match to TRBD1 (5 bases). V lost 5 bases and J lost 6, with 11 bases in between. This CDR3 is built from 14 residues. Germline CDR1 is MDHEN and CDR2 is SYDVKM. CDR3 protein: CASSGTALNSPLHF. Here the CDR3 DNA reads TGTGCCAGCAGTGGGACTGCCCTTAATTCACCCCTCCACTTT.

This clonotype was detected ten times or more. This chain connects TRBV4-3 to TRBJ1-1; no reliable D call. The germline V gene encodes CDR1 LGHNA and CDR2 YSLEER. This CDR3 has 14 amino acids. Trimming shortened V by 2 bases and J by 3 bases, and 10 bases separated the two germline ends. CDR3 loop: CASSQFNWDTEAFF. DNA for the CDR3: TGCGCCAGCAGCCAATTTAATTGGGACACTGAAGCTTTCTTT.

This clonotype has at least ten counts. The chain recombines TRBV5-6 with TRBJ2-7, with D perhaps TRBD1 (5 bases). V gave up 4 bases and J gave up 6 bases, with 14 bases separating them. CDR3 length: 13 residues. The germline gives CDR1 SGHDT, CDR2 YYEEEE. The CDR3 reads CASSPVGVIEQYF. Written as DNA, the CDR3 is TGTGCCAGCAGCCCAGTAGGGGTAATCGAGCAGTACTTC.

To note about this clonotype: Likely a read error: the CDR3 ends without its conserved phenylalanine or tryptophan. The chain combines TRBV6-2 or TRBV6-3 with TRBJ1-5, with D unresolved. The germline V gene encodes CDR1 MNHEY and CDR2 SVGEGT. Trimming took off 2 bases at V and 7 bases at J, with 9 bases between the two ends. The CDR3 sequence is 13 residues long. The CDR3 protein is CASSYPTGQPQHI. The CDR3 bases are TGTGCCAGCAGTTACCCTACCGGGCAGCCCCAGCATATT.

Turning to this clonotype: The missing conserved phenylalanine or tryptophan at the end of this CDR3 makes a read error likely. V usage is TRBV29-1 and J usage is TRBJ2-1; D is perhaps TRBD1 or TRBD2 (6 bases each). The CDR3 spans 12 residues. CDR1 and CDR2 from the germline V gene are SQVTM and ANQGSEA. The ends were cut back, 6 bases at V and 12 bases at J, with 18 bases in the middle. CDR3 DNA sequence: TGCAGCGTCACCTCCCGGGAGACAGGGCAGTTCATC. It specifies CSVTSRETGQFI.

Only a few counts were recorded for this clonotype. This chain connects TRBV30 to TRBJ1-4, with D perhaps TRBD1 (6 bases). With 5 bases removed from V and 8 bases from J, the gap between germline ends came to 12 bases. From germline, CDR1 is GTSNPN and CDR2 SVGIG (reference sequence). CDR3 length equals 12 residues. CDR3 DNA sequence: TGTGCCTGGCGCCGGGACAACGAAAAACTGTTTTTT. Its protein is CAWRRDNEKLFF.

This clonotype was detected many times. The chain employs TRBV20-1 and TRBJ1-5; D is undetermined. Germline CDR1 DFQATT, CDR2 SNEGSKA (reference sequence). The CDR3 loop spans 15 amino acids. Trimming stripped 0 bases from V and 3 bases from J, with 12 bases between. The CDR3 DNA reads as TGCAGTGCTAGAGATCGGGCAGGCTACAATCAGCCCCAGCATTTT. Residues: CSARDRAGYNQPQHF.

This clonotype was seen ten or more times. The genes are TRBV7-2 and TRBJ2-7; D may match TRBD1 or TRBD2 (5 bases each). The CDR3 runs to 13 residues. Per the germline V gene, CDR1 is SGHTA and CDR2 is FQGNSA. Trimming cost V 4 bases and J 5 bases, with 12 bases left between them. CDR3 nucleotides: TGTGCCAGCAGCTCTCCGGGACCTGACGAGCAGTACTTC. Its translation: CASSSPGPDEQYF.

The chain has TRBV12-3 or TRBV12-4 and TRBJ2-5; unclear D gene. The CDR3 spans 12 residues. The V end lost 6 bases, the J end lost 4 bases, and 9 bases lay between the germline ends. CDR3 in amino acids: CASRSSVETQYF. CDR3 DNA: TGTGCCAGCAGGTCCTCGGTAGAGACCCAGTACTTC.

The chain couples TRBV7-9 to TRBJ2-7; possibly TRBD2 for D (5 bases). Germline CDR1 is SEHNR and CDR2 is FQNEAQ (reference sequence). This CDR3 is built from 15 residues. V dropped 5 bases and J dropped 2 bases, with 16 bases sitting between them. This CDR3 reads CASSGTGGLTYEQYF. Written as DNA, the CDR3 is TGTGCCAGCAGCGGCACTGGCGGGCTCACCTACGAGCAGTACTTC.

V usage is TRBV6-2 or TRBV6-3 and J usage is TRBJ2-3; a weak D match, TRBD1 (6 bases). Germline CDR1 and CDR2: MNHEY and SVGEGT. CDR3 length: 16 residues. V was shortened by 5 bases and J by 4 bases, with 19 bases between the two germline ends. The CDR3 loop reads CASSPQGIRPSDTQYF. The DNA for the CDR3 is TGTGCCAGCAGTCCACAGGGCATCAGGCCGTCAGATACGCAGTATTTT.

The chain carries TRBV4-2 and TRBJ2-7; D might be TRBD2 (7 bases). From germline, CDR1 is LGHNA and CDR2 YNFKEQ. V was pared by 3 bases and J by 5 bases, with 14 bases between. CDR3 size: 14 residues. CDR3 in amino acids: CASSQGGAYDEQYF. The CDR3 DNA follows: TGTGCCAGCAGCCAGGGGGGGGCATACGACGAGCAGTACTTC.

The V and J genes are TRBV12-3 or TRBV12-4 and TRBJ2-5; D gene ambiguous. The length of the CDR3 is 14 residues. Trimming removed 1 base at V and 4 bases at J, with 10 bases between. The CDR3 region is CASSLDPLGETQYF. In nucleotides, the CDR3 is TGTGCCAGCAGTTTAGACCCGTTGGGAGAGACCCAGTACTTC.

This clonotype has at least ten counts. The chain recombines TRBV29-1 with TRBJ1-3; D is undetermined. The CDR3 totals 14 residues. Germline CDR1 and CDR2: SQVTM and ANQGSEA. Trimming shortened V by 4 bases and J by 0 bases, and 10 bases separated the two germline ends. The CDR3 here is CSVVPLTSGNTIYF. The DNA for the CDR3 is TGCAGCGTTGTACCCCTTACCTCTGGAAACACCATATATTTT. The whole variable domain, remainder taken from reference TRBV29-1 and TRBJ1-3, is SAVISQKPSRDICQRGTSLTIQCQVDSQVTMMFWYRQQPGQSLTLIATANQGSEATYESGFVIDKFPISRPNLTFSTLTVSNMSPEDSSIYLCSVVPLTSGNTIYFGEGSWLTVV.

The chain employs TRBV2 and TRBJ2-1; 11 bases map to TRBD2. Germline V gene data show CDR1 as SNHLY and CDR2 as FYNNEI. This CDR3 is built from 15 residues. V shed 6 bases, J shed 4 bases, and the junction held 5 bases outside the gene matches. CDR3 bases: TGTGCCAGCAGCATCGGGACTAGCGGATACAATGAGCAGTTCTTC. As protein: CASSIGTSGYNEQFF.

This clonotype was found many times. This rearrangement joins TRBV2 to TRBJ2-7; D possibly uses TRBD1 or TRBD2 (6 bases each). CDR3 length equals 14 residues. Trimming took off 0 bases at V and 6 bases at J, with 12 bases between the two ends. Germline V gene lookup returns CDR1 SNHLY and CDR2 FYNNEI. The CDR3 protein is CASSEARGHPEQYF. In DNA, the CDR3 is TGTGCCAGCAGTGAAGCGCGGGGACACCCCGAGCAGTACTTC.

This clonotype was counted many times. This chain joins TRBV9 and TRBJ1-6; D is unclear. The CDR3 totals 15 residues. Germline CDR1 reads SGDLS; CDR2 reads YYNGEE. Trimming cost V 0 bases and J 6 bases, with 10 bases left between them. CDR3 bases: TGTGCCAGCAGCGTAGCGGTGAGCTCTAATTCACCCCTCCACTTT. It encodes CASSVAVSSNSPLHF.

On this clonotype itself: A single base separates this from a much larger clone, so it may be a read error. The rearrangement links TRBV13 to TRBJ2-7, with TRBD1 matching 8 bases. CDR1 is PRHDT, CDR2 FYEKMQ, per germline (reference sequence). The CDR3 sequence is 15 residues long. CDR3 loop: CASGLGPGQAYEQYF. The CDR3 region has the DNA TGTGCCAGCGGCTTAGGCCCGGGACAGGCCTACGAGCAGTACTTC.

CDR3 sequence (DNA): TGTGCCAGCATCCCCGGTCCCCCACAGGGATTGGGGGATACGCAGTATTTT. It encodes CASIPGPPQGLGDTQYF. This rearrangement joins TRBV2 to TRBJ2-3, with D tentatively TRBD1 (6 bases). The germline CDR1 and CDR2 sequences are SNHLY and FYNNEI. CDR3 length equals 17 residues. V was trimmed by 7 bases and J by 6 bases, leaving 26 bases between them. Using reference TRBV2 and TRBJ2-3 for the parts outside the CDR3, the full variable domain is EPEVTQTPSHQVTQMGQEVILRCVPISNHLYFYWYRQILGQKVEFLVSFYNNEISEKSEIFDDQFSVERPDGSNFTLKIRSTKLEDSAMYFCASIPGPPQGLGDTQYFGPGTRLTVL.

This chain connects TRBV27 to TRBJ1-3, with a tentative D call TRBD1 (5 bases). CDR1 is MNHEY and CDR2 is SMNVEV in the germline V gene (reference sequence). This CDR3 comprises 15 residues. V was shortened by 3 bases and J by 0 bases, with 9 bases between the two germline ends. DNA of the CDR3: TGTGCCAGCAGTTTTTCCGGGGGCTCTGGAAACACCATATATTTT. It encodes CASSFSGGSGNTIYF.

This clonotype was seen more than once but under ten times. The chain links TRBV20-1 to TRBJ2-3; TRBD1 aligns across 7 bases. The CDR3 consists of 14 residues. Germline CDR1 and CDR2: DFQATT and SNEGSKA (reference sequence). J was trimmed by 0 bases and V by 6 bases; bases with no gene match: 6. The DNA for the CDR3 is TGCAGTGCCCCCGGACAGGAGAGCACAGATACGCAGTATTTT. Translated, it gives CSAPGQESTDTQYF.

The CDR3 DNA reads TGCGCCAGCAGCCAGGACAGGACAAATCAGCCCCAGCATTTT. Its protein is CASSQDRTNQPQHF. The J gene is TRBJ1-5, the V gene TRBV4-1, with 7 positions matching TRBD1. Germline lookup yields CDR1 MGHRA and CDR2 YSYEKL. This CDR3 is built from 14 residues. J was trimmed by 4 bases and V by 3 bases; bases with no gene match: 3.

This clonotype was counted a few times. The chain is built from TRBV30 and TRBJ1-1, with D possibly being TRBD1 (5 bases). The germline CDR1 and CDR2 sequences are GTSNPN and SVGIG (reference sequence). The germline V and J ends were trimmed by 2 bases and 4 bases, with 8 bases remaining between them. This CDR3 has 12 amino acids. CDR3 sequence reads: CAWSWGLTEAFF. The CDR3 DNA is TGTGCCTGGAGTTGGGGACTCACTGAAGCTTTCTTT.

The V call is TRBV12-3 or TRBV12-4, the J call TRBJ2-2; D could derive from TRBD1 or TRBD2 (5 bases each). This CDR3 is built from 15 residues. V lost 11 bases, J lost 5 bases, and 21 bases lay in between. The CDR3 DNA sequence: TGTGCCTCCCACCTACCGGGGTCAGGGACCGGGGAGCTGTTTTTT. Translated: CASHLPGSGTGELFF.

This sequence joins TRBV6-5 and TRBJ2-3; 9 nucleotides align to TRBD2. Germline CDR1 MNHEY, CDR2 SVGAGI. V dropped 6 bases and J dropped 4; count of bases not matched to a gene: 14. The CDR3 is made up of 17 amino acids. The CDR3, as DNA: TGTGCCAGCAGCCTCGTGCGAGGCGGGGGGGAGTCAGATACGCAGTATTTT. It is translated as CASSLVRGGGESDTQYF.

This clonotype was seen a handful of times. V gene TRBV9 combines with J gene TRBJ2-7; D could derive from TRBD1 or TRBD2 (5 bases each). With 4 bases removed from V and 4 bases from J, the gap between germline ends came to 18 bases. The CDR3 extends over 15 amino acids. The germline CDR1 and CDR2 sequences are SGDLS and YYNGEE. In nucleotides, the CDR3 is TGTGCCAGCAGCCTCGGGACCCAGGGCCCTTACGAGCAGTACTTC. Translating it yields CASSLGTQGPYEQYF. Full variable domain (rest looked up from reference TRBV9 and TRBJ2-7): DSGVTQTPKHLITATGQRVTLRCSPRSGDLSVYWYQQSLDQGLQFLIQYYNGEERAKGNILERFSAQQFPDLHSELNLSSLELGDSALYFCASSLGTQGPYEQYFGPGTRLTVT.

With respect to this clonotype: The germline gene is not matched at one end of the junction; a read error may be the cause. This chain joins TRBV9 and TRBJ2-3; 13 bases match TRBD2. In germline, CDR1 is SGDLS, CDR2 YYNGEE. The CDR3 totals 19 residues. The CDR3 nucleotides read TGTGCCAGCAGCTCCAATAGGGGGACTAGCGGGATATATACAGATACGCTGTATTTT. This sequence encodes CASSSNRGTSGIYTDTLYF.